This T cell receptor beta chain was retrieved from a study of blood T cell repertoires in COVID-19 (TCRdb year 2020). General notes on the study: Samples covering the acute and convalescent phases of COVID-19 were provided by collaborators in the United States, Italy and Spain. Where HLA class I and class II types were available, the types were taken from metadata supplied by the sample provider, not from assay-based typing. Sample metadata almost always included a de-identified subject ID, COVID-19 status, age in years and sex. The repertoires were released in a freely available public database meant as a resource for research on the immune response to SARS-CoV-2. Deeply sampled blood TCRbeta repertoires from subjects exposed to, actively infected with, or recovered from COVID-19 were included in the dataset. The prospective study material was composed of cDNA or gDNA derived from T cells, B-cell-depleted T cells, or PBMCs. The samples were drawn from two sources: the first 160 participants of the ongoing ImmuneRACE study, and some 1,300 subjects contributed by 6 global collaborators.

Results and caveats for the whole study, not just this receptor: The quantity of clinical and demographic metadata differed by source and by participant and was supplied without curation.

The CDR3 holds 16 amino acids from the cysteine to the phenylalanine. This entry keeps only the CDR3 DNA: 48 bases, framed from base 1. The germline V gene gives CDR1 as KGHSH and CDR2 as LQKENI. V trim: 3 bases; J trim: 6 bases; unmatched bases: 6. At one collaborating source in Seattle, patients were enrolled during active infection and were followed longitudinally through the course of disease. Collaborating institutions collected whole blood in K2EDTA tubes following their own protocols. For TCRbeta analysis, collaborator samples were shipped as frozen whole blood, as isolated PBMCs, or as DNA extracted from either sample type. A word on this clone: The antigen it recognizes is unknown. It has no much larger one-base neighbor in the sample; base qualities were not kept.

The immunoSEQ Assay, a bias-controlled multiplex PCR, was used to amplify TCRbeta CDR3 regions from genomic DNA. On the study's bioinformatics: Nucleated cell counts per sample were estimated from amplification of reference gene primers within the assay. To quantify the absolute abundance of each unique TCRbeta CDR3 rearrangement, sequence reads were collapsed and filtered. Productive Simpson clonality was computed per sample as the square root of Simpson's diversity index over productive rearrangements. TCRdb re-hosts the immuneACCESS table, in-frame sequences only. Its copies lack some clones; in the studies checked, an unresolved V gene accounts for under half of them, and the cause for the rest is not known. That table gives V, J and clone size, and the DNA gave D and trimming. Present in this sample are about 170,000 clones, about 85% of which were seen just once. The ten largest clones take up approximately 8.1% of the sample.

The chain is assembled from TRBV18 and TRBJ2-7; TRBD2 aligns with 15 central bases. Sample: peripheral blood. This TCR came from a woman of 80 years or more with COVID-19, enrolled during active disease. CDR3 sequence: CASSPRTSGGAGEQYF. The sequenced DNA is TGTGCCAGCTCACCCCGGACTAGCGGGGGGGCGGGCGAGCAGTACTTC.